This T cell receptor (beta chain) was recorded in a study of cytomegalovirus exposure and HLA in healthy donors. PCR involved 60 Vbeta and 13 Jbeta primers. Only in-frame clones appear in the TCRdb table, and some are missing; sequencing was by immunoSEQ multiplex PCR. This table has about 180,000 clones, over 60% appearing once. Germline V gene data show CDR1 as LNHNV and CDR2 as YYDKDF (reference sequence). The CDR3 has 16 amino acids. Sequencing was done on a sample of PBMCs. The TCR sequence derives from a man aged 35 to 55 in good health and CMV-seronegative. The chain couples TRBV15 to TRBJ2-5, with TRBD2 matching over 8 bases. The last part of the DNA fits TRBJ2-7 better; the J call may be wrong. The DNA of the CDR3 is TGTGCCACCAGCAGAGATTCGGGGGGGGAGTTAAACGAGCAGTACTTC. Protein: CATSRDSGGELNEQYF.